These T cell receptor beta chains were read from a single sample in a study of beta chain features in type 1 diabetes. Clones were sequenced by immunoSEQ multiplex PCR, and TCRdb holds only the in-frame ones, with some missing. The sample lists 250,000 or so clones, 68% occurring once. The sequencing sample was made of naive CD4+ T cells from blood. The receptor set was obtained from a man in his thirties or forties in good health. Both conserved end residues are part of each CDR3. A D gene is named only where the DNA matches it firmly. Size is stated for part of the rows, as once, few or many counts, or as a class when the clone is expanded.

>-|-|TRBV12-5
CASGSQGVGEAFF
>once|-|TRBV30
CAWSETFYNGGYTF
>-|-|TRBV18
CASSLGVSSYNEQFF
>-|-|TRBV5-1
CASSSRFADTQYF
>once|-|TRBV9
CASSEPVGGANVLTF
>-|-|TRBV30
CAWSLQGLNYGYTF
>-|-|TRBV5-1
CASSSGLAEETQYF
>-|-|TRBV10-3
CAISEGTSFDEQYF
>-|-|TRBV4-2
CASLGAGVGETQYF
>-|-|TRBV7-2
CASSGRQDSYEQYF
>-|TRBD1|TRBV23-1
CASSQVAGGGYGYTF
>-|-|TRBV2
CASSESLAITDTQYF
>-|-|TRBV30
CAWSQTGEQYF
>-|-|TRBV5-4
CASSTDPAGANVLTF
>once|TRBD2|TRBV30
CAWSVPSGGYNEQFF
>-|TRBD1|TRBV30
CAWNRDRGYGYTF
>-|-|TRBV7-9
CASSYTRIPYNEQFF
>once|-|TRBV7-2
CASSLATGTPYEQYF
>-|-|TRBV30
CAWSVQQGNSPLHF
>-|-|TRBV30
CAWSVRTPSEQYF
>-|TRBD2|TRBV2
CASSDLAGGLNEQFF
>-|TRBD2|TRBV30
CAWSAVAGALPDTQYF
>few|-|TRBV30
CAWSTGAYEQYF
>-|-|TRBV30
CAWRGLLGTQYF
>-|TRBD2|TRBV6-5
CASRRLAENEQFF
>-|-|TRBV7-2
CASSQRLPPTQYF
>-|-|TRBV2
CASSWTAGQFF
>once|-|TRBV30
CAWSVVAVNTEAFF
>-|-|TRBV30
CAWRNPHRAQETQYF
>-|TRBD2|TRBV29-1
CSVLSASGSYEQYF
>-|-|TRBV12-5
CASGSRNEQFF
>-|-|TRBV7-2
CASSLAGLIPAYEQYF
>-|-|TRBV19
CASSTGTVPYGYTF
>-|-|TRBV29-1
CSASRGGEYGYTF
>-|-|TRBV7-2
CASSLGTVGTDTQYF
>-|-|TRBV29-1
CSVGKEGPYGYTF
>-|-|TRBV7-2
CASSLMTRDYGYTF
>-|-|TRBV19
CASNKASSYNEQFF
>-|-|TRBV7-9
CAGALSVDVLTF
>-|TRBD2|TRBV30
CAWSTTSGRAQRYEQYF
>few|TRBD2|TRBV28
CASSLRLAGSDTQYF